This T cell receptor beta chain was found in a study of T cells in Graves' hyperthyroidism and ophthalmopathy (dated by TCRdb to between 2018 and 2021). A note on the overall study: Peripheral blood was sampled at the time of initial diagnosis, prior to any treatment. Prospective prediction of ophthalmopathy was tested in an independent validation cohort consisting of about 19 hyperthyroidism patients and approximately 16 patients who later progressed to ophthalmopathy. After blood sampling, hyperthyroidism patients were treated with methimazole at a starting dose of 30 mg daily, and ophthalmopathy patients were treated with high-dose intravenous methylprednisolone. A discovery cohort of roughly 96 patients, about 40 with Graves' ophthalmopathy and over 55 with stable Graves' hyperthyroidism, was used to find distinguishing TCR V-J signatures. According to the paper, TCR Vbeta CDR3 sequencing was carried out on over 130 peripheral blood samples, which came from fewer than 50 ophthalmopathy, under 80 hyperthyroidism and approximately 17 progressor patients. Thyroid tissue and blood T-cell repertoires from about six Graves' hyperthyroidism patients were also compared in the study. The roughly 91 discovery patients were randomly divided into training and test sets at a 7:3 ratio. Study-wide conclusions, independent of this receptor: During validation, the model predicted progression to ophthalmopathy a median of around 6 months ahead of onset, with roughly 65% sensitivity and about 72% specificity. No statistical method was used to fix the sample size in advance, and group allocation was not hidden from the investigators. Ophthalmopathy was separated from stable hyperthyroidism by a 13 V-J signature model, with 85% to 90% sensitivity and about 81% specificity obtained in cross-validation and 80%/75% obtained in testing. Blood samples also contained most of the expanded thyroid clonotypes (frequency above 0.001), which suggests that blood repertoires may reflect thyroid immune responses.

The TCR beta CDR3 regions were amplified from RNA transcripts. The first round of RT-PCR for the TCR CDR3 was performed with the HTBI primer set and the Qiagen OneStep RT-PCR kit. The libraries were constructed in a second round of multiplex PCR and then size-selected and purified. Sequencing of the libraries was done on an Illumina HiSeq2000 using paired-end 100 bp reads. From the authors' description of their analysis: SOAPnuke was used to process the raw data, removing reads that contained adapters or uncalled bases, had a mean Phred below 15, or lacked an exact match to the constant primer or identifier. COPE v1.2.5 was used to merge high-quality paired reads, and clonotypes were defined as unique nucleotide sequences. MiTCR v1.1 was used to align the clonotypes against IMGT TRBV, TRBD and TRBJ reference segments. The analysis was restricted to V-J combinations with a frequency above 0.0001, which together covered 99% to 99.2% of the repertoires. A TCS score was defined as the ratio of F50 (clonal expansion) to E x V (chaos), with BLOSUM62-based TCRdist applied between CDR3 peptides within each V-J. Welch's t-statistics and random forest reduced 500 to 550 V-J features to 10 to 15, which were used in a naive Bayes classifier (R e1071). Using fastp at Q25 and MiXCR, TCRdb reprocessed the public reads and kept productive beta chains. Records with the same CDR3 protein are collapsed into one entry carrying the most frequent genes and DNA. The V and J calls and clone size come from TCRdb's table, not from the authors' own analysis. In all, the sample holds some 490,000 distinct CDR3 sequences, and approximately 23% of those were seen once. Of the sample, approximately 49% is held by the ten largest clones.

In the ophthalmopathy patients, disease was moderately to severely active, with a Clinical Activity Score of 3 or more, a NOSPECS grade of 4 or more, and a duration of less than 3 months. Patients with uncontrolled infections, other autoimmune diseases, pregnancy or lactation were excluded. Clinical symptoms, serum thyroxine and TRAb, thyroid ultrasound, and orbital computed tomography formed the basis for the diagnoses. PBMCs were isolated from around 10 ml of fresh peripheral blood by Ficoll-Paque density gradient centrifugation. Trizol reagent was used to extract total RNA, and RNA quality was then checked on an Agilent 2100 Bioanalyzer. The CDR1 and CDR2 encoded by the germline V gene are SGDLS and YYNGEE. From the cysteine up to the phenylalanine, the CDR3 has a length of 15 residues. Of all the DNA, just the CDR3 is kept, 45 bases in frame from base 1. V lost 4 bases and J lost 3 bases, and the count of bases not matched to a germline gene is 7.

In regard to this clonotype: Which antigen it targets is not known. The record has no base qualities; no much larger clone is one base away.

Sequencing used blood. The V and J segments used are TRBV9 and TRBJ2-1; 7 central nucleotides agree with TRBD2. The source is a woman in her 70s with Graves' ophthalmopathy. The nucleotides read TGTGCCAGCAGCTTGCTAGCGGACCGCTACAATGAGCAGTTCTTC. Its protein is CASSLLADRYNEQFF.